This note documents a single T cell receptor beta chain sequence. Generated by immunoSEQ multiplex PCR, the TCRdb table keeps only in-frame clones and is missing some. The data show under 140,000 clones, 70% to 90% seen once. The data belong to a study of T cell responses to AZD1222 COVID-19 vaccine. The sample here was peripheral blood, taken on day 0 of AZD1222 vaccination. This receptor was taken from an adult in good health.

CDR3 residues: CASMDSGGTHEQFF. CDR3 DNA sequence: TGCGCCAGCATGGATAGCGGGGGGACTCATGAGCAGTTCTTC. V gene TRBV5-1 combines with J gene TRBJ2-1; 10 nucleotides line up with TRBD2. V gave up 6 bases and J gave up 8 bases; unmatched junction bases: 8. Germline V lookup: CDR1 SGHRS, CDR2 YFSETQ. The CDR3 is made up of 14 amino acids.